The T cell receptor (beta chain) under discussion was sequenced for a study of blood T cell repertoires in COVID-19. The overall study: COVID-19 samples collected from the United States, Italy and Spain covered acute and convalescent phases. Sample material is recorded as cDNA or gDNA derived from T cells, B-cell-depleted T cells, or PBMCs.

As originally analysed: Amplifying reference gene primers gave estimates of nucleated cell counts. Profiling relied on immunoSEQ multiplex PCR, and the TCRdb table lists in-frame clones only, not all of them. For V, J and clone size, that table is used; D and trimming come from the DNA. The sample consists of more than 85,000 clones, about 85% of them appearing once. This sequence originates from a human donor in a cohort sampled during active COVID-19. The sample was peripheral blood.

The CDR3 loop is CASFSVNTEAFF. The CDR3 nucleotides read TGTGCCAGCTTTTCAGTGAACACTGAAGCTTTCTTT. The chain uses TRBV2 and TRBJ1-1, with D unclear. From germline, CDR1 is SNHLY and CDR2 FYNNEI. Trimming removed 8 bases at V and 0 bases at J, with 7 bases between. CDR3 length equals 12 residues. The whole variable domain, remainder taken from reference TRBV2 and TRBJ1-1, is EPEVTQTPSHQVTQMGQEVILRCVPISNHLYFYWYRQILGQKVEFLVSFYNNEISEKSEIFDDQFSVERPDGSNFTLKIRSTKLEDSAMYFCASFSVNTEAFFGQGTRLTVV.